This is a list of T cell receptor beta chains from one sample in a study of shared clonotypes between healthy human individuals. Sequencing used immunoSEQ multiplex PCR; TCRdb keeps in-frame clones, though not all of them. Among hundreds of thousands of clones listed, 90% to 96% were seen once. What was sequenced was naive CD4+ T cells sorted from blood. These receptors were collected from a woman in her 30s in good health. Both conserved end residues are part of each CDR3. A D gene is named only where the DNA matches it firmly. Size is omitted from some rows. Given values are once, few, many or a class for expanded clones.

abundance	d_gene	v_gene	j_gene	CDR3aa	CDR3nt
.	.	TRBV28	TRBJ1-2	CASSSLGGGNVGYTF	TGTGCCAGCAGTTCCCTCGGCGGGGGCAACGTTGGCTACACCTTC
.	.	TRBV2	TRBJ1-5	CASSEAEEPLPYSNQPQHF	TGTGCCAGCAGTGAAGCGGAAGAGCCCCTGCCCTATAGCAATCAGCCCCAGCATTTT
.	.	TRBV7-9	TRBJ2-5	CASSLGFLGTETQYF	TGTGCCAGCAGCTTAGGGTTCTTAGGAACAGAGACCCAGTACTTC
.	.	TRBV6-1	TRBJ2-7	CASSGWVLGGFYEQYF	TGTGCCAGCAGTGGGTGGGTGCTAGGGGGATTCTACGAGCAGTACTTC
.	.	TRBV19	TRBJ2-3	CASSIAHRTDTQYF	TGTGCCAGTAGTATAGCCCACAGAACAGATACGCAGTATTTT
.	.	TRBV5-1	TRBJ1-1	CASSQGLNTEAFF	TGCGCCAGCAGTCAGGGGCTCAACACTGAAGCTTTCTTT
.	TRBD2	TRBV28	TRBJ2-3	CASTPGTSFIPTDTQYF	TGTGCCAGCACTCCCGGGACTAGCTTCATCCCCACAGATACGCAGTATTTT
.	.	TRBV5-8	TRBJ1-1	CASSFQSGVNTEAFF	TGTGCCAGCAGCTTCCAGTCGGGGGTGAACACTGAAGCTTTCTTT
.	TRBD2	TRBV7-9	TRBJ2-1	CASSWLPGGGNEQFF	TGTGCCAGCAGCTGGCTTCCGGGAGGAGGCAATGAGCAGTTCTTC
.	.	TRBV5-6	TRBJ1-4	CASSLAGAGKTEKLFF	TGTGCCAGCAGCTTGGCAGGGGCCGGGAAGACTGAAAAACTGTTTTTT
.	TRBD1	TRBV18	TRBJ1-5	CASSTQGEFQPQHF	TGTGCCAGCTCAACCCAGGGGGAGTTCCAGCCCCAGCATTTT
few	.	TRBV28	TRBJ1-1	CASSPQRGNTEAFF	TGTGCCAGCAGTCCCCAAAGGGGGAACACTGAAGCTTTCTTT
.	TRBD2	TRBV19	TRBJ2-1	CASSIGREWYNEQFF	TGTGCCAGTAGTATCGGGCGGGAGTGGTACAATGAGCAGTTCTTC